The present entry profiles one T cell receptor beta chain with its context. The data were taken from a study of blood T cell repertoires in COVID-19. Trimming cost V 5 bases and J 1 base, with 8 bases left between them. In germline, CDR1 is SNHLY, CDR2 FYNNEI. The CDR3 length is 13 residues. Assay: immunoSEQ multiplex PCR; the TCRdb copy retains only in-frame clones and omits some. The sample records a few hundred thousand clones, around 89% being singletons. V and J are TRBV2 and TRBJ1-1, with a tentative D call TRBD1 (6 bases). This receptor was taken from an older woman with COVID-19, enrolled during active disease. The sample comprised peripheral blood. CDR3 loop: CASSRDKNTEAFF. CDR3 nucleotides: TGTGCCAGCAGTAGGGACAAGAACACTGAAGCTTTCTTT.